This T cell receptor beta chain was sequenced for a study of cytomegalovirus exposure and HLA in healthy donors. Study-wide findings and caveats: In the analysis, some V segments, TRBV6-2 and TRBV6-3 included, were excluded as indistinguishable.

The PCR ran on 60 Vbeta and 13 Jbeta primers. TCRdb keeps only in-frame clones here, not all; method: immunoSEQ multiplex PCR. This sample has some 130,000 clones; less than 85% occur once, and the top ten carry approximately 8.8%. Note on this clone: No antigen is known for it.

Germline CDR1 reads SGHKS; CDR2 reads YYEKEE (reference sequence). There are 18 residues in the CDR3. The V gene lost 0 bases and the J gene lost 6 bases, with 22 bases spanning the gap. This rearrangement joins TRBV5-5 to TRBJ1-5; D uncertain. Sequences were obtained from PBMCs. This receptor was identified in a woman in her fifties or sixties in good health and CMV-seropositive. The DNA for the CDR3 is TGTGCCAGCAGCTTGGCCGGGAGGAACCAAGTGTTGGGTCAGCCCCAGCATTTT. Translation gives CASSLAGRNQVLGQPQHF.